These T cell receptor beta chains were read from a single sample in a study of cytomegalovirus exposure and HLA in healthy donors. Some clones are missing from TCRdb's copy, which holds only in-frame ones; the method was immunoSEQ multiplex PCR. The sample contains over 200,000 clones, roughly 89% of which appear only once. Sequencing input: PBMCs. The origin of the receptors is a woman between 18 and 30 years old in good health and CMV-seronegative. CDR3s include the opening cysteine and the closing phenylalanine or tryptophan. D genes are given only for firm matches. Part of the rows lack a size; the others show once, few, many or a class for expanded clones.

TRBV19,TRBD2,-,TRBJ2-1,TGTGCCAGTAAGGAGGCGGGAGGCCCCAATGAGCAGTTCTTC,CASKEAGGPNEQFF
TRBV4-3,TRBD2,once,TRBJ2-3,TGCGCCAGCAGCCAAGAGTGGTCGGGACTAGCGGGAGCTGGCGATACGCAGTATTTT,CASSQEWSGLAGAGDTQYF
TRBV6-1,-,few,TRBJ1-6,TGTGCCAGCAGTGACTTTCGTCCCGCGGGGAATTCACCCCTCCACTTT,CASSDFRPAGNSPLHF
TRBV9,TRBD1,-,TRBJ1-4,TGTGCCAGCAGCGCCAATTCAGGGGGTCAACTGTTTTTT,CASSANSGGQLFF
TRBV6-1,TRBD1,-,TRBJ2-3,TGTGCCAGCAGTGAAGCGACAGGGGGCGCAGATACGCAGTATTTT,CASSEATGGADTQYF
TRBV11-3,TRBD2,once,TRBJ2-1,TGTGCCAGCAGGAGCGGGAGGAATCGGGGTGAGCAGTTCTTC,CASRSGRNRGEQFF
TRBV5-1,TRBD1,-,TRBJ1-2,TGCGCCAGCAGCTCGGGGACAGGGGATGGCTACACCTTC,CASSSGTGDGYTF
TRBV5-6,TRBD1,-,TRBJ1-2,TGTGCCAGCAGCTGGGACAGGGGGATATATGGCTACACTTTC,CASSWDRGIYGYTF
TRBV9,-,-,TRBJ2-7,TGTGCCAGCAGCGTAGGTGGAGCTACCTACGAGCAGTACTTC,CASSVGGATYEQYF
TRBV11-3,TRBD2,-,TRBJ2-7,TGTGCCAGCAGCTTCAGGTCCAGCGGGACTAATGAGCAGTACTTC,CASSFRSSGTNEQYF
TRBV6-5,-,-,TRBJ2-2,TGTGCCAACAGCCGCGGGTCTACCGGGGAGCTGTTTTTT,CANSRGSTGELFF
TRBV2,TRBD1,-,TRBJ2-1,TGTGCCAGCAGCTGGACAGGAGGTAATGAGCAGTTCTTC,CASSWTGGNEQFF
TRBV27,TRBD1,once,TRBJ2-2,TGTGCCAGCAGTCGAAAGGGACAGGGACGGTCGGACACCGGGGAGCTGTTTTTT,CASSRKGQGRSDTGELFF
TRBV10-3,-,-,TRBJ2-5,TGTGCCATCAGTGACCTAGCCCAAGAGACCCAGTACTTC,CAISDLAQETQYF
TRBV5-1,TRBD2,-,TRBJ2-2,TGCGCCAGCAGCTCCCAGCGGGGGTTGACCGGGGAGCTGTTTTTT,CASSSQRGLTGELFF
TRBV19,-,once,TRBJ2-1,TGTGCCAGTAGCCCAGCAGCGACTTCCTGGAATGAGCAGTTCTTC,CASSPAATSWNEQFF
TRBV18,-,-,TRBJ2-6,TGTGCCAGCTCACCAGCCATAGCCGGGGCCAACGTCCTGACTTTC,CASSPAIAGANVLTF
TRBV7-2,-,-,TRBJ1-5,TGTGCCAGCAGCACTCGCAATCAGCCCCAGCATTTT,CASSTRNQPQHF